This T cell receptor (beta chain) was identified in a study of cytomegalovirus exposure and HLA in healthy donors (dated 2017 in TCRdb). Notes on the research overall: An earlier analysis of some 620 of the donors reported approximately 260 Gb of sequence data and 100 million to 120 million unique TCR beta sequences obtained from some 170 million T cells. Roughly 300 gigabases of sequencing data and 75 million to 85 million unique TCR sequences made up an early release that covered over 550 HLA-typed donors. Of the roughly 400 genotyped donors, 65% to 90% were placed in the genetic ancestry cluster associated with self-reported Caucasian donors. The study aimed to test whether signatures of past pathogen exposure could be identified by cataloging public T cell receptors. The study profiled the T cell repertoires of about 640 subjects by immunosequencing and related them to cytomegalovirus serostatus. In addition to the first cohort of 666 subjects, a separate validation cohort of over 90 different subjects was used. The study combined high-throughput TCR immunosequencing, statistical association of individual TCRs with disease status, and machine learning to predict cytomegalovirus infection status. A later analysis re-examined previously published TCR beta repertoires from roughly 720 donors and added high-resolution HLA genotyping to investigate patterns of TCR occurrence. The later analysis used no new phenotypic data to find candidate immune exposures, relying instead on TCR beta sequences and their occurrence across donors. An earlier analysis of approximately 580 of the donors used high-throughput TCR beta sequencing to judge whether each TCR beta V gene segment behaved as functional or pseudogenic. Donor age, sex, ethnicity and CMV serostatus were collected together with the repertoire data. In a later genetic analysis, genome-wide SNP genotypes for about 55% of the roughly 700 donors were used, and that subset was treated as a discovery cohort. All discovery cohort repertoires had been generated on a single sequencing platform. HLA typing included class I and class II loci at four-digit resolution. Typing coverage differed by locus: A, B, C, DRB1 and DQB1 were typed in about 620-630 donors, DQA1 in roughly 500, DPA1 in around 580, and DPB1 in approximately 450. A few DR-DQ haplotypes were handled as single units for association and clustering because linkage in the cohort was strong. On average, about 200,000 unique TCR beta nucleotide sequences were sequenced per donor among 398 genotyped donors of the cohort, with around 19% of those sequences being non-productive. Broad study findings and their caveats: According to a later genetic analysis, donors in an Asian-associated ancestry cluster had fewer N-insertions in productive TCRs than the approximately 650-donor mean. A further reported finding was that TCR beta sequences accurately predicted the HLA-A and HLA-B alleles for most subjects in the first cohort. A few of the identified cytomegalovirus-associated TCR beta chains were confirmed in vitro to be specific for cytomegalovirus antigens. When HLA alleles, especially DR and DQ, strongly co-occurred, attributing TCR associations to individual alleles was difficult. A total of some 180 TCR beta chains were listed by the study as associated with cytomegalovirus. According to the authors, the approach could potentially be generalized to other disease states and immunological phenotypes. An association between a missense DCLRE1C variant and V-gene and J-gene trimming of TCR beta chains was found in a later genetic analysis and replicated in an independent cohort. In a later analysis, HLA-associated TCR beta chains were found to be more clonally expanded and to have lower generation probabilities than equally common non-associated chains. Because HLA typing was missing for some donors at each locus, association tests included only the typed subset. In this cohort, only TCR beta chains were sequenced, and detectable features were limited by the absence of alpha or paired-chain data. Linkage disequilibrium might explain the correlated functional status among segregating V segments, but an unknown experimental factor could not be ruled out. CMV serostatus was the only immune exposure information available for the cohort. A cluster of highly shared sequence variants was judged likely to represent a technical artifact of the sequencing pipeline. In a later analysis, TCR association rates were found to vary across HLA loci, with the most associated TCRs seen for DRB1 alleles and the fewest for HLA-C alleles. Most TCR sequences were observed very rarely across donors, whereas some public TCRs were present in many individuals. Cytomegalovirus status was reported to be diagnosed by the classifier with high specificity and sensitivity in both the original and validation cohorts. Over 15 rarely observed V segments, including chromosome 9 orphons, were excluded from the earlier analysis of several hundred of the donors because counts were too low. Most CMV-associated TCR beta chains appeared to be HLA-restricted in a later analysis, and the HLA associations seemed to be driven largely by CMV exposure. In a later analysis, some 18,000 TCR beta sequences were associated with specific HLA alleles at a false discovery rate of 0.05. An earlier analysis of 587 of the donors showed that most TCR beta V segments appeared in productive rearrangements either about 90% or about 30% of the time, which broadly matched IMGT annotations. According to a later analysis, parvovirus B19, influenza, CMV and Epstein-Barr virus appeared linked to several top co-occurrence clusters. Roughly uniform sequencing depth across donors was assumed in presence/absence analyses, although this assumption may not hold. The 87-base-pair reads could not distinguish some IMGT-functional V segments, including TRBV6-2 and TRBV6-3, so those segments were excluded.

The library was prepared using the immunoSEQ multiplex PCR assay. For the multiplex PCR, a mixture combining 60 forward primers for TCR Vbeta segments and 13 reverse primers for TCR Jbeta segments was used. The CDR3 region of rearranged TCR beta genes was amplified from genomic DNA with a multiplex PCR assay. The amplified TCR beta libraries were sequenced on the Illumina HiSeq System as 87-base-pair reads. The authors' pipeline ran thus. A later analysis tallied 75 million to 95 million unique TCR beta chains across the roughly 610 repertoires, and around 9.9 million of those chains were shared by two or more donors. To remove PCR and sequencing errors, raw reads were error-corrected and collapsed into unique sequences using a nearest-neighbor algorithm that merged closely related sequences. Alignment of CDR3 sequences to IMGT reference sequences was used to assign V, D and J gene segments. For a sequence to be retained, at least a six-nucleotide match to both a V gene segment and a J gene segment was required. A rearrangement counted as productive if the CDR3 had no stop codons and remained in frame with V and J, and every other rearrangement counted as non-productive. Following IMGT convention, CDR3 was defined as the stretch from the second conserved V-encoded cysteine to the conserved J-encoded phenylalanine. In an earlier analysis of just under 600 of the donors, sequences lacking an unambiguous match to a single V gene segment were excluded. In an earlier analysis of more than 500 of the donors, a V segment was called functional when productive rearrangements were above 56.7%, and segregating when the standard deviation between donors exceeded 5%. A statistical classification framework was built to diagnose cytomegalovirus status from the catalog of TCR beta chain sequences. In a later analysis, TCR nucleotide sequences were compared against IMGT/GENE-DB human TR gene sequences so that V and J genes could be assigned. A later analysis assigned CDR3 sequences and most-parsimonious VDJ recombination scenarios with the TCRdist pipeline. A later analysis defined each TCR beta chain by its CDR3 amino acid sequence plus V-gene family, and excluded reads lacking a unique V-gene family. To address suspected cross-contamination and a sequencing artifact, a later analysis removed 592 highly shared, low-generation-probability nucleotide sequences. For each public chain, a later analysis derived a clonal expansion index from normalized ranks of inferred template counts within each repertoire. Generation probabilities in a later analysis came from a VDJ recombination model fitted to out-of-frame rearrangements, and those results were checked against IGoR. In a later analysis, TCR-TCR, TCR-HLA and TCR-CMV co-occurrence was scored with hypergeometric tests, and a repertoire-size bias correction was applied to TCR pairs. A later analysis estimated false discovery rates by permuting HLA or CMV assignments 20 times. In a later analysis, co-occurring TCRs were grouped with DBSCAN, and TCRdist sequence similarity was added when clustering was performed within HLA-allele-positive subsets. For co-occurrence clustering, repertoires with fewer than 30,000 or more than 120,000 public chains were excluded, along with about five repertoires with anomalous nucleotide sharing. The source is immuneACCESS, and TCRdb retained only in-frame sequences with V and J called. Part of the clones is not carried over; for the studies checked, unresolved V genes explain less than half of this, and the remainder is unexplained. The D gene and trimming were derived from the DNA, and the V and J assignments and clone size from that table. The sample table holds about 110,000 clones, of which 73% were seen once. The ten largest clones capture under 8.5% of the sample.

Cut back by 1 base and 7 bases, the V and J ends lie 8 bases apart. Looking up the germline V gene yields CDR1 MGHRA and CDR2 YSYEKL. The CDR3, from cysteine to phenylalanine, totals 13 residues. Only the CDR3 portion is preserved as DNA: 39 bases, with reading frame beginning at the first base. This clone was observed a few times. Its cognate antigen has yet to be identified. No quality values exist for individual bases; no much larger clone is one base distant. In total, roughly 710 healthy bone marrow donors made up the cohort. At the time of sampling, every cohort member was nominally healthy, though immune exposures that went unrecorded were likely present. The donor was CMV seronegative and was included in the group of a few hundred seronegative cohort members. A peripheral blood sample was provided by each donor, and peripheral blood mononuclear cells were used for TCR beta sequencing. The Qiagen DNeasy Blood Extraction Kit was used to extract genomic DNA from the blood cell samples.

The sequenced sample consisted of PBMCs. The TCR originated in a man aged 40-49 years in good health and CMV-seronegative. The sequence joins TRBV4-1 to TRBJ2-1; TRBD2 is a weak D gene call, 6 bases matching. The CDR3 region: CASSQAGVNEQFF. In nucleotide form, the sequence is TGCGCCAGCAGCCAAGCGGGGGTGAATGAGCAGTTCTTC.